A single sample is the source of the 30 T cell receptor beta chains below, sequenced in a study of T-cell memory formation after mild COVID-19. TCRdb processed the 5' RACE reads anew with MiXCR; each CDR3 protein has one entry. The sample holds 200,000 to 300,000 distinct CDR3 sequences, roughly a sixth seen once. Specimen: PBMCs or a T cell subset sorted from them (not recorded which). The receptors here all came from a man between 18 and 35 years old who had mild COVID-19 (a few samples of this study predate the infection). Cell type and time point are not known.

V is TRBV15 and J is TRBJ1-5, with D perhaps TRBD1 (5 bases). Germline values: CDR1 LNHNV, CDR2 YYDKDF (reference sequence). Trimming left V 11 bases short and J 7 bases short, with 18 bases between. This CDR3 region has 13 residues. CDR3 sequence: CAPGKGVLQPQHF. CDR3 nucleotides: TGTGCCCCCGGGAAAGGGGTGTTACAGCCCCAGCATTTT.

CDR3 bases: TGTGCCAGCAGCCCCCATCCGGGACAGGGCTACGAGCAGTACTTC. Translating gives CASSPHPGQGYEQYF. This chain joins TRBV7-8 and TRBJ2-7; 9 positions match TRBD1. This CDR3 has 15 amino acids. CDR1 is SGHVS, CDR2 FQNEAQ, per germline. V shed 5 bases, J shed 3 bases, and the junction held 8 bases outside the gene matches.

J is TRBJ1-1 and V is TRBV3-1; D possibly corresponds to TRBD1 (5 bases). Germline V lookup: CDR1 LGHDT, CDR2 YNNKEL (reference sequence). V was shortened by 4 bases and J by 4 bases, with 13 bases between the two germline ends. The length of the CDR3 is 14 residues. The CDR3 is CASSPQGLSTEAFF. CDR3 DNA: TGTGCCAGCAGCCCTCAGGGTTTGAGCACTGAAGCTTTCTTT.

A few counts support this clonotype. In DNA form, the CDR3 reads TGTGCCACCAGTGATTTCGGGGACAGTAAAGAAAAACTGTTTTTT. Its protein product is CATSDFGDSKEKLFF. The V call is TRBV24-1, the J call TRBJ1-4, with 7 nucleotides matching TRBD1. This CDR3 region has 15 residues. Per germline, CDR1 KGHDR and CDR2 SFDVKD. Losses at the gene ends were 1 base for V and 8 bases for J; bases not matched to a gene: 6.

This clonotype was counted at least ten times. The rearrangement joins TRBV3-1 to TRBJ1-1, with D uncertain. The CDR3 covers 13 residues. Germline V gene sequence: CDR1 LGHDT, CDR2 YNNKEL (reference sequence). V was trimmed by 3 bases and J by 1 base, leaving 6 bases between them. CDR3 sequence: CASSQGQNTEAFF. The CDR3 region has the DNA TGTGCCAGCAGCCAGGGCCAGAACACTGAAGCTTTCTTT.

The chain carries TRBV24-1 and TRBJ1-1; a possible D gene is TRBD1 (6 bases). CDR3 length: 13 residues. V gave up 5 bases and J gave up 5 bases, with 11 bases separating them. Germline V lookup: CDR1 KGHDR, CDR2 SFDVKD. The DNA of the CDR3 is TGTGCCACCAGTGGAGGGGGGCCGACTGAAGCTTTCTTT. Amino acid sequence: CATSGGGPTEAFF.

The rearrangement uses TRBV27 and TRBJ2-1; TRBD1 matches 9 bases. CDR3 length: 14 residues. The V gene end was trimmed by 1 base and the J gene end by 10 bases; junction bases not matched to a gene: 5. Germline CDR1 MNHEY, CDR2 SMNVEV (reference sequence). CDR3 sequence: CASSLLGTGYEQFF. CDR3 DNA: TGTGCCAGCAGTTTATTGGGGACAGGGTACGAGCAGTTCTTC.

The chain combines TRBV7-2 with TRBJ2-7, with 11 bases matching TRBD2. CDR1 is SGHTA and CDR2 is FQGNSA in the germline V gene. The CDR3 runs to 15 residues. With V trimmed by 3 bases and J by 3 bases, 4 bases remained unmatched. The CDR3 bases are TGTGCCAGCAGCTTTGCTAGCGGGGGGAACTACGAGCAGTACGTC. It specifies CASSFASGGNYEQYV.

This clonotype was seen a few times. The rearrangement links TRBV15 to TRBJ1-2; 9 nucleotides match TRBD1. The V and J ends lost 5 bases and 8 bases, in that order; junction bases with no gene match: 18. CDR1 and CDR2 from the germline V gene are LNHNV and YYDKDF (reference sequence). The CDR3 loop spans 17 amino acids. Here the CDR3 reads CATSPSRDRVGKHGYTF. CDR3 nucleotides: TGTGCCACCAGCCCGTCCCGGGACAGGGTAGGCAAACACGGCTACACCTTC.

The chain couples TRBV7-2 to TRBJ2-7, with D maybe TRBD2 (5 bases). The germline gives CDR1 SGHTA, CDR2 FQGNSA. Trimming pared 5 bases from V and 2 bases from J, leaving 19 bases between. The CDR3 is made up of 16 amino acids. The CDR3 sequence: CASSPRLASGTYEQYV. In nucleotides, the CDR3 is TGTGCCAGCAGCCCGAGGCTAGCTTCGGGGACCTACGAGCAGTACGTC.

This clonotype has only a few counts. The rearrangement uses TRBV5-4 and TRBJ2-7, with no clear D. The CDR3 runs to 12 residues. Germline CDR1 SGHNT, CDR2 YYREEE (reference sequence). Trimming stripped 3 bases from V and 6 bases from J, with 10 bases between. The CDR3 DNA reads TGTGCCAGCAGCTGGGGTATGGCCGAGCAGTACTTC. Translating gives CASSWGMAEQYF.

The chain is built from TRBV7-2 and TRBJ1-4, with D unresolved. Germline values: CDR1 SGHTA, CDR2 FQGNSA. There are 14 residues in the CDR3. V was trimmed by 5 bases and J by 2 bases, leaving 9 bases between them. The CDR3 spells CASSAGPTNEKLFF. CDR3 coding DNA: TGTGCCAGCAGCGCAGGACCGACTAATGAAAAACTGTTTTTT. Full variable domain (outside the CDR3, taken from reference TRBV7-2 and TRBJ1-4): GAGVSQSPSNKVTEKGKDVELRCDPISGHTALYWYRQSLGQGLEFLIYFQGNSAPDKSGLPSDRFSAERTGGSVSTLTIQRTQQEDSAVYLCASSAGPTNEKLFFGSGTQLSVL.

This clonotype occurred a few times. The chain employs TRBV20-1 and TRBJ2-7; D gene uncertain. The CDR3 length is 14 residues. The V end was cut by 0 bases, the J end by 2 bases, with 11 bases between. Germline assignment: CDR1 DFQATT and CDR2 SNEGSKA (reference sequence). DNA of the CDR3: TGCAGTGCTAGAGATACGAACAGTGCCTACGAGCAGTACTTC. The encoded protein is CSARDTNSAYEQYF.

The V and J genes are TRBV28 and TRBJ1-2, with D perhaps TRBD1 (5 bases). V lost 7 bases to trimming and J lost 8 bases, with 14 bases between them. Germline loops: CDR1 MDHEN, CDR2 SYDVKM. There are 12 residues in the CDR3. The CDR3 DNA reads as TGTGCCAGCACCCTCTGGGGGTCCGGCTACACCTTC. Its protein is CASTLWGSGYTF.

At least ten counts were recorded for this clonotype. The chain has TRBV29-1 and TRBJ2-1, with D tentatively TRBD1 (6 bases). This CDR3 region has 14 residues. CDR1 is SQVTM and CDR2 is ANQGSEA in the germline V gene. The V end lost 3 bases, the J end lost 8 bases, and 17 bases lay between the germline ends. CDR3 sequence (DNA): TGCAGCGTTGATATGGGGGCCCTGACTGATGAGCAGTTCTTC. Its translation is CSVDMGALTDEQFF.

In this sample, this clonotype turned up many times. This sequence joins TRBV5-1 and TRBJ2-1, with a possible D match to TRBD1 (5 bases). V was pared by 3 bases and J by 7 bases, with 11 bases between. Germline CDR1 and CDR2: SGHRS and YFSETQ. The length of the CDR3 is 13 residues. In DNA form, the CDR3 reads TGCGCCAGCAGCTATAACCAGGGAAATGAGCAGTTCTTC. Translating it yields CASSYNQGNEQFF.

The chain combines TRBV4-1 with TRBJ1-1; D unclear. V lost 0 bases to trimming and J lost 8 bases, with 13 bases between them. This CDR3 region has 14 residues. From germline, CDR1 is MGHRA and CDR2 YSYEKL. CDR3 sequence (DNA): TGCGCCAGCAGCCAAGAATCGGGGTCCCCCGAAGCTTTCTTT. As protein: CASSQESGSPEAFF.

This clonotype was found many times. The chain couples TRBV7-2 to TRBJ2-3; D unresolved. Germline V gives CDR1 SGHTA, CDR2 FQGNSA. V dropped 2 bases and J dropped 0 bases, with 9 bases sitting between them. This CDR3 is 15 amino acids long. The CDR3 here is CASSLFPASTDTQYF. CDR3 coding DNA: TGTGCCAGCAGCTTATTTCCGGCTAGCACAGATACGCAGTATTTT.

There are many counts of this clonotype. This chain links TRBV5-1 with TRBJ1-4; 7 bases agree with TRBD1. V trimming: 0 bases; J trimming: 8 bases; junction bases outside the gene matches: 4. Germline values: CDR1 SGHRS, CDR2 YFSETQ. This CDR3 comprises 14 residues. The CDR3 sequence is CASSLEGAREKLFF. The CDR3 bases are TGCGCCAGCAGCTTGGAGGGGGCGCGGGAAAAACTGTTTTTT.

This clonotype was picked up many times. This chain connects TRBV4-3 to TRBJ2-2; TRBD1 agrees at 7 bases. The CDR3 loop spans 17 amino acids. Germline values: CDR1 LGHNA, CDR2 YSLEER. Trimming at V came to 0 bases and at J to 5 bases, leaving 9 bases not matched to a gene. The CDR3 reads CASSQDKRQGVTGELFF. DNA for the CDR3: TGCGCCAGCAGCCAAGATAAGCGGCAGGGGGTGACCGGGGAGCTGTTTTTT.

V is TRBV5-1 and J is TRBJ2-5; TRBD2 might be the D (7 bases). This CDR3 comprises 14 residues. Per germline, CDR1 SGHRS and CDR2 YFSETQ. V was pared by 7 bases and J by 5 bases, with 18 bases between. Written as DNA, the CDR3 is TGCGCCAGCCTCAAAGGGGGGGCCGGTGAGACCCAGTACTTC. Translation gives CASLKGGAGETQYF.

This clonotype was found many times. The V and J genes are TRBV20-1 and TRBJ2-3; 13 bases are a match to TRBD2. The V gene's germline CDR1 is DFQATT and CDR2 SNEGSKA (reference sequence). This CDR3 contains 17 residues. Unmatched junction bases numbered 8, after V lost 4 bases and J lost 1 base. In DNA form, the CDR3 reads TGCAGTGCTACGACTAGCGGGGGGAAAAGTGGCACAGATACGCAGTATTTT. Its protein product is CSATTSGGKSGTDTQYF.

This clonotype was observed a few times. The chain links TRBV5-1 to TRBJ1-1; TRBD1 agrees at 8 bases. CDR1 is SGHRS and CDR2 is YFSETQ in the germline V gene. With 4 bases clipped from V and 3 bases from J, the junction kept 8 bases outside the gene matches. The CDR3 consists of 15 residues. DNA for the CDR3: TGCGCCAGCAGCCCAATAGGACAGGGCGACACTGAAGCTTTCTTT. This encodes CASSPIGQGDTEAFF.

This chain joins TRBV5-5 and TRBJ1-4; a possible D gene is TRBD1 (6 bases). Germline values: CDR1 SGHKS, CDR2 YYEKEE (reference sequence). V was trimmed by 4 bases and J by 7 bases, leaving 17 bases between them. CDR3 size: 15 residues. The CDR3 sequence is CASSVNRVFGEKLFF. The CDR3 coding sequence is TGTGCCAGCAGCGTCAACAGGGTTTTCGGTGAAAAACTGTTTTTT.

This clonotype was seen more than once but under ten times. This rearrangement joins TRBV5-1 to TRBJ1-2, with D maybe TRBD1 (6 bases). The CDR3 length is 16 residues. CDR1 and CDR2 from the germline V gene are SGHRS and YFSETQ. V lost 6 bases and J 7 bases, leaving 25 bases between the germline ends. CDR3 DNA: TGCGCCAGCAATACCGGTACCGGGACACAGGGATTTGGCTACACCTTC. Encoded protein: CASNTGTGTQGFGYTF.

This clonotype was observed a handful of times. V is TRBV6-2 or TRBV6-3 and J is TRBJ1-5, with unresolved D. CDR1 is MNHEY and CDR2 is SVGEGT in the germline V gene. Between the trimmed V and J ends, which lost 5 bases and 2 bases, there was a span of 13 bases. The CDR3 consists of 15 residues. The CDR3 region has the DNA TGTGCCAGCAGTAAACCTCGGATACGCAATCAGCCCCAGCATTTT. It is translated as CASSKPRIRNQPQHF.

The CDR3 sequence is CASSGGVTDTQYF. The CDR3 DNA reads TGTGCCAGCAGCGGGGGAGTCACAGATACGCAGTATTTT. This chain joins TRBV9 and TRBJ2-3, with D possibly TRBD2 on 5 matching bases. CDR1 is SGDLS and CDR2 is YYNGEE in the germline V gene. The V gene lost 3 bases and the J gene lost 2 bases, with 7 bases spanning the gap. CDR3 length equals 13 residues.

CDR3 region: CASSTQGTGELFF. The DNA of the CDR3 is TGTGCCAGCAGCACCCAGGGCACCGGGGAGCTGTTTTTT. V usage is TRBV7-9 and J usage is TRBJ2-2; D may be TRBD1 (5 bases). The CDR3 runs to 13 residues. Trimming pared 5 bases from V and 4 bases from J, leaving 8 bases between. Germline V gives CDR1 SEHNR, CDR2 FQNEAQ (reference sequence).

The chain carries TRBV27 and TRBJ1-2; D is ambiguous. The germline gives CDR1 MNHEY, CDR2 SMNVEV (reference sequence). V gave up 2 bases and J gave up 0 bases, with 13 bases separating them. The CDR3 extends over 16 amino acids. CDR3 amino acids: CASSLVARATNYGYTF. As DNA, the CDR3 is TGTGCCAGCAGTTTAGTGGCGCGGGCGACTAACTATGGCTACACCTTC.

In this sample, this clonotype turned up a few times. CDR3 region: CSARSTGGWTEAFF. The CDR3 DNA reads as TGCAGTGCTCGGTCTACTGGGGGGTGGACTGAAGCTTTCTTT. The rearrangement joins TRBV20-1 to TRBJ1-1, with D possibly being TRBD1 (5 bases). Trimming took 5 bases from V and 5 from J, leaving 18 bases between them. CDR3 length: 14 amino acids. From germline, CDR1 is DFQATT and CDR2 SNEGSKA (reference sequence).